Only a few counts were recorded for the clone carrying this T cell receptor beta chain. Its antigen is unidentified. This entry comes from a study of response to subunit inactivated influenza vaccine. MiXCR, run by TCRdb on the RT-PCR reads, gives a single entry per CDR3 protein. This table holds 800,000 to 1,000,000 distinct CDR3 sequences, 21% found once. General study findings and limits: Authors suggested each seasonal influenza vaccination recruits few new T cells.

The TCR was taken from a man between 45 and 60 years old who received an inactivated influenza vaccine. This specimen was PBMCs from blood, taken around 5 days after vaccination.

The CDR3 loop reads CASSQGRGGQYF. CDR3 sequence (DNA): TGTGCCAGCAGCCAGGGTCGGGGTGGCCAGTACTTC. The genes are TRBV6-2 or TRBV6-3 and TRBJ2-5; D tentatively reads TRBD1 or TRBD2 (5 bases each). Germline V gives CDR1 MNHEY, CDR2 SVGEGT. CDR3 length equals 12 residues. The germline V and J ends were trimmed by 6 bases and 10 bases, with 15 bases remaining between them.